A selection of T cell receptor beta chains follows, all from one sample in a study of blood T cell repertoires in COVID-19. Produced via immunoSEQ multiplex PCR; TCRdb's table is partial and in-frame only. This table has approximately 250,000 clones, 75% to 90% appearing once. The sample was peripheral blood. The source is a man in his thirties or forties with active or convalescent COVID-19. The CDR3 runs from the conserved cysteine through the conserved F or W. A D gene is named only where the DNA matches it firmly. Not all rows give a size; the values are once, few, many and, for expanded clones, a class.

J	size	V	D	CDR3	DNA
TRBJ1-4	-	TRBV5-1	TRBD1	CASSLDGQGDEKLFF	TGCGCCAGCAGCTTGGACGGACAGGGGGATGAAAAACTGTTTTTT
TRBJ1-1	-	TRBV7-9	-	CASSPPGHMNTEAFF	TGTGCCAGCAGCCCCCCGGGACACATGAACACTGAAGCTTTCTTT
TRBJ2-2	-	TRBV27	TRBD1	CASRLQGAGGELFF	TGTGCCAGCAGGCTTCAGGGGGCGGGCGGGGAGCTGTTTTTT
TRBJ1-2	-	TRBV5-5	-	CASSLDGGGANYGYTF	TGTGCCAGCAGCTTGGACGGGGGAGGGGCCAACTATGGCTACACCTTC
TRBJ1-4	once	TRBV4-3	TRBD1	CASRQQGATNEKLFF	TGCGCCAGCAGGCAACAGGGGGCCACTAATGAAAAACTGTTTTTT
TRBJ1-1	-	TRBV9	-	CASSATLNTEAFF	TGTGCCAGCAGCGCCACTCTGAACACTGAAGCTTTCTTT
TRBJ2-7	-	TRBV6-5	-	CASSYPEAGRYEQYF	TGTGCCAGCAGTTACCCGGAGGCGGGGCGCTACGAGCAGTACTTC
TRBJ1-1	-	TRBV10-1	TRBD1	CASIRTGGNTAGTEAFF	TGCGCTTCCATCAGAACAGGGGGTAATACGGCTGGCACTGAAGCTTTCTTT
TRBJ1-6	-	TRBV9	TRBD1	CASSVGQGDNSPLHF	TGTGCCAGCAGCGTGGGACAGGGGGATAATTCACCCCTCCACTTT
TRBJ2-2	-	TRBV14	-	CASSPFGTVTTRELFF	TGTGCCAGCAGCCCTTTTGGGACTGTCACCACCCGGGAGCTGTTTTTT
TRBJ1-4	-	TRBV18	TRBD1	CASSPGQGTEELFF	TGTGCCAGCTCACCAGGACAGGGAACTGAAGAGCTGTTTTTT
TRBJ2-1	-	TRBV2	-	CASSTGFPDNEQFF	TGTGCCAGCAGTACAGGGTTCCCGGACAATGAGCAGTTCTTC
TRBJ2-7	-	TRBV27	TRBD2	CASSLTSGGYEQYF	TGTGCCAGCAGTCTGACTAGCGGGGGATACGAGCAGTACTTC
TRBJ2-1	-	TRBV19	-	CASTDRTGYNEQFF	TGTGCCAGTACCGACAGGACGGGCTACAATGAGCAGTTCTTC
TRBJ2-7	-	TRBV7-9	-	CASSFSPDSAQYF	TGTGCCAGCAGCTTTAGTCCGGACTCCGCGCAGTACTTC